Below are 30 T cell receptor beta chains sequenced from a single sample in a study of stem cell transplantation in POMP-related autoinflammatory disease. Sequenced by immunoSEQ multiplex PCR; TCRdb stores in-frame clones only, minus some. The sample lists about 1,300 clones, about 83% occurring once. The source was CD4+ follicular helper T cells (Tfh) from PBMCs, collected before stem cell transplantation. These receptors were collected from a human donor with POMP-related autoinflammation and immune dysregulation (PRAID).

The J gene is TRBJ1-2, the V gene TRBV19, with TRBD1 matching 8 bases. The CDR3 loop spans 15 amino acids. Germline CDR1 is LNHDA and CDR2 is SQIVND (reference sequence). The junction had 5 bases not matched to a gene; V was cut back by 5 bases and J by 0 bases. CDR3 nucleotide sequence: TGTGCCAGTAGTCGACAGGGGCCAGCTAACTATGGCTACACCTTC. Encoded protein: CASSRQGPANYGYTF.

CDR3 amino acids: CATSTPKGRSRRDTQYF. CDR3 in DNA: TGTGCCACCAGCACACCCAAGGGGAGGAGCCGGCGGGATACGCAGTATTTT. This chain joins TRBV15 and TRBJ2-3; perhaps TRBD2 as D (6 bases). CDR1 is LNHNV, CDR2 YYDKDF, per germline (reference sequence). This CDR3 is 17 amino acids long. V shed 4 bases and J shed 6 bases, with 23 bases lying between them.

This clone was picked up a small number of times. The chain carries TRBV7-2 and TRBJ2-7; D not resolved. Germline V gene lookup returns CDR1 SGHTA and CDR2 FQGNSA. The V end lost 1 base, the J end lost 4 bases, and 11 bases lay between the germline ends. CDR3 size: 14 residues. CDR3 protein: CASSLVGHNYEQYF. In nucleotides, the CDR3 is TGTGCCAGCAGCTTAGTAGGGCATAATTACGAGCAGTACTTC.

CDR3 coding DNA: TGTGCCTGGAGAGAGCAGGGGATTAGCTCCTACGAGCAGTACTTC. Amino acid sequence: CAWREQGISSYEQYF. The gene calls are TRBV30 and TRBJ2-7; D is perhaps TRBD1 (6 bases). Germline V gives CDR1 GTSNPN, CDR2 SVGIG (reference sequence). Trimming removed 3 bases from V and 0 bases from J, with 15 bases in between. The CDR3 is 15 residues long.

The chain links TRBV7-9 to TRBJ2-7, with unresolved D. The CDR3 is made up of 13 amino acids. Trimming removed 4 bases at V and 8 bases at J, with 15 bases between. Germline V lookup: CDR1 SEHNR, CDR2 FQNEAQ (reference sequence). CDR3 coding DNA: TGTGCCAGCAGCTACGGTACCCCACCCAAGCAGTACTTC. Translated: CASSYGTPPKQYF.

The chain recombines TRBV27 with TRBJ1-4, with 11 bases matching TRBD1. The CDR3 covers 13 residues. J lost 8 bases, V lost 10 bases, and 6 bases had no gene match. Germline loops: CDR1 MNHEY, CDR2 SMNVEV (reference sequence). CDR3 loop: CATLDRGLEKLFF. CDR3 bases: TGTGCCACCCTGGACAGGGGGCTGGAAAAACTGTTTTTT.

The V gene is TRBV10-3, the J gene TRBJ1-5; a possible D gene is TRBD1 (6 bases). This CDR3 has 17 residues. Germline V gene sequence: CDR1 ENHRY, CDR2 SYGVKD. V lost 0 bases, J lost 4 bases, and 16 bases lay in between. The CDR3 DNA is TGTGCCATCAGTGAGTCGATACAACGGGGGGCGAATCAGCCCCAGCATTTT. The encoded protein is CAISESIQRGANQPQHF.

This clone occurred once. CDR3 sequence reads: CASSAAGVPYEQYF. In DNA form, the CDR3 reads TGTGCCAGCAGTGCCGCGGGGGTACCCTACGAGCAGTACTTC. V is TRBV2 and J is TRBJ2-7; 7 positions match TRBD2. CDR3 length: 14 amino acids. Germline CDR1 is SNHLY and CDR2 is FYNNEI. After removal of 4 bases from V and 2 bases from J, the junction contained 5 bases not matched to a gene.

The V call is TRBV14, the J call TRBJ2-7; 12 bases match TRBD2. Germline V CDR1 and CDR2: SGHDN, FVKESK. The CDR3 covers 15 residues. With V trimmed by 4 bases and J by 6 bases, 7 bases remained unmatched. CDR3 bases: TGTGCCAGCAGCCTATTGGGACTAGCGGGTGGCGAGCAGTACTTC. Its translation is CASSLLGLAGGEQYF.

This clone has a handful of counts. This chain links TRBV7-9 with TRBJ1-2; a possible D gene is TRBD1 (5 bases). The V gene lost 0 bases and the J gene lost 4 bases, with 9 bases spanning the gap. From germline, CDR1 is SEHNR and CDR2 FQNEAQ (reference sequence). This CDR3 comprises 14 residues. CDR3 in amino acids: CASSLATGTYGYTF. CDR3 in DNA: TGTGCCAGCAGCTTAGCTACAGGTACCTATGGCTACACCTTC.

The rearrangement links TRBV5-4 to TRBJ2-3; 9 bases are a match to TRBD1. The germline gives CDR1 SGHNT, CDR2 YYREEE (reference sequence). Trimming cost V 2 bases and J 4 bases; bases outside gene matches: 8. This CDR3 region has 16 residues. CDR3 protein: CASSFAPGQGSDTQYF. The CDR3 nucleotides read TGTGCCAGCAGCTTTGCACCGGGACAGGGATCAGATACGCAGTATTTT.

This chain uses TRBV30 with TRBJ1-2; possible D gene TRBD1, 5 bases. The CDR3 runs 16 residues. V gave up 0 bases and J gave up 5 bases, with 19 bases separating them. Germline CDR1 and CDR2: GTSNPN and SVGIG (reference sequence). Here the CDR3 DNA reads TGTGCCTGGAGTGTAAGGCAGGGCTCCCGTTTGTATGGCTACACCTTC. Its translation is CAWSVRQGSRLYGYTF. Full variable domain (outside the CDR3, taken from reference TRBV30 and TRBJ1-2): SQTIHQWPATLVQPVGSPLSLECTVEGTSNPNLYWYRQAAGRGLQLLFYSVGIGQISSEVPQNLSASRPQDRQFILSSKKLLLSDSGFYLCAWSVRQGSRLYGYTFGSGTRLTVV.

V is TRBV30 and J is TRBJ1-1, with 7 bases aligning to TRBD1. The ends lost 5 bases at V and 9 bases at J; junction bases unmatched: 12. CDR1 is GTSNPN, CDR2 SVGIG, per germline (reference sequence). The CDR3 length is 13 residues. The CDR3 loop is CAWSTGEYGKAFF. Written as DNA, the CDR3 is TGTGCCTGGTCCACAGGGGAATATGGTAAAGCTTTCTTT.

The chain combines TRBV7-9 with TRBJ2-4; TRBD1 aligns across 8 bases. Germline V CDR1 and CDR2: SEHNR, FQNEAQ (reference sequence). CDR3 length equals 15 residues. J was trimmed by 9 bases and V by 1 base; bases with no gene match: 8. The CDR3 sequence is CASSLGGAGGSIQYF. Written as DNA, the CDR3 is TGTGCCAGCAGCTTAGGCGGGGCAGGGGGCAGCATTCAGTACTTC.

The J gene is TRBJ1-3, the V gene TRBV6-5, with D unclear. V lost 2 bases, J lost 0 bases, and 8 bases lay in between. Germline assignment: CDR1 MNHEY and CDR2 SVGAGI. The CDR3 consists of 15 residues. CDR3 DNA: TGTGCCAGCAGTTACATGGCAAGCTCTGGAAACACCATATATTTT. Its translation: CASSYMASSGNTIYF.

This rearrangement joins TRBV4-2 to TRBJ1-6, with 7 nucleotides matching TRBD1. Germline V gives CDR1 LGHNA, CDR2 YNFKEQ. V dropped 8 bases and J dropped 1; count of bases not matched to a gene: 11. The CDR3 spans 17 residues. The CDR3 nucleotides are TGTGCCAGCTCAGGCCAGGGGGTGGGATCCTATAATTCACCCCTCCACTTT. As protein: CASSGQGVGSYNSPLHF.

This clone occurred a few times. This chain connects TRBV18 to TRBJ1-1, with a weak D call TRBD1 (5 bases). Germline-derived CDR1 and CDR2 are KGHSH and LQKENI. V lost 3 bases, J lost 0 bases, and 8 bases lay in between. The CDR3 is made up of 14 amino acids. The CDR3 sequence is CASSPVQVNTEAFF. Here the CDR3 DNA reads TGTGCCAGCTCACCGGTACAGGTGAACACTGAAGCTTTCTTT. The full variable domain, completed using reference TRBV18 and TRBJ1-1, is NAGVMQNPRHLVRRRGQEARLRCSPMKGHSHVYWYRQLPEEGLKFMVYLQKENIIDESGMPKERFSAEFPKEGPSILRIQQVVRGDSAAYFCASSPVQVNTEAFFGQGTRLTVV.

The table lists this clone with a few counts. The rearrangement joins TRBV7-9 to TRBJ1-5; D is ambiguous. The V gene lost 2 bases and the J gene lost 4 bases, with 9 bases spanning the gap. The V gene's germline CDR1 is SEHNR and CDR2 FQNEAQ (reference sequence). The CDR3 length is 14 residues. CDR3 in DNA: TGTGCCAGCAGCTTAAGCGCGGGAAATCAGCCCCAGCATTTT. It specifies CASSLSAGNQPQHF.

This rearrangement joins TRBV27 to TRBJ2-3; the D gene is possibly TRBD1 (6 bases). Germline V CDR1 and CDR2: MNHEY, SMNVEV (reference sequence). The length of the CDR3 is 13 residues. V was shortened by 5 bases and J by 1 base, with 7 bases between the two germline ends. CDR3 DNA sequence: TGTGCCAGCAGTAGACAGGGCACAGATACGCAGTATTTT. Translated, it gives CASSRQGTDTQYF.

The V gene is TRBV6-1, the J gene TRBJ1-1, with no clear D. The V and J ends lost 5 bases and 6 bases respectively, with 16 bases between them. This CDR3 spans 14 amino acids. CDR1 MNHNS and CDR2 SASEGT come from the germline V gene. The DNA for the CDR3 is TGTGCCAGCAGTCCCGCGGGGTCGTTAGCTGAAGCTTTCTTT. This gives the protein CASSPAGSLAEAFF.

This rearrangement joins TRBV5-5 to TRBJ2-5; the match to TRBD2 covers 16 bases. The CDR3 sequence is 16 residues long. The germline V gene encodes CDR1 SGHKS and CDR2 YYEKEE (reference sequence). Germline trimming cut 3 bases from V and 4 bases from J; bases unmatched to any gene: 3. The CDR3 spells CASSWGLAGGAETQYF. CDR3 nucleotides: TGTGCCAGCAGCTGGGGACTAGCGGGAGGGGCAGAGACCCAGTACTTC.

The V gene is TRBV25-1, the J gene TRBJ2-5; the D gene is possibly TRBD1 (6 bases). Between the trimmed V and J ends, which lost 0 bases and 6 bases, there was a span of 11 bases. Germline V lookup: CDR1 MGHDK, CDR2 SYGVNS. The CDR3 loop spans 14 amino acids. The CDR3 sequence is CASSEYWQGKTQYF. In nucleotides, the CDR3 is TGTGCCAGCAGTGAATATTGGCAGGGGAAGACCCAGTACTTC. The full variable domain, completed using reference TRBV25-1 and TRBJ2-5, is EADIYQTPRYLVIGTGKKITLECSQTMGHDKMYWYQQDPGMELHLIHYSYGVNSTEKGDLSSESTVSRIRTEHFPLTLESARPSHTSQYLCASSEYWQGKTQYFGPGTRLLVL.

The gene calls are TRBV5-6 and TRBJ2-3, with D maybe TRBD1 (5 bases). Trimming pared 1 base from V and 0 bases from J, leaving 6 bases between. Germline V CDR1 and CDR2: SGHDT, YYEEEE. The CDR3 is made up of 14 amino acids. The CDR3: CASSLWGSTDTQYF. The CDR3, as DNA: TGTGCCAGCAGCTTGTGGGGCAGCACAGATACGCAGTATTTT.

The chain has TRBV21-1 and TRBJ2-5; the DNA was not used to check the table's D call, TRBD2. TRBV21-1 has pseudogene status. The CDR3 covers 14 residues. CDR3 nucleotide sequence: TGTGCCAGCAGCAAAGTAAGCTCAAAAGAGACCCAGTACTTC. This translates into CASSKVSSKETQYF.

There are a few counts of this clone. The V call is TRBV19, the J call TRBJ1-5; perhaps TRBD1 as D (5 bases). Per germline, CDR1 LNHDA and CDR2 SQIVND (reference sequence). The V and J ends lost 6 bases and 5 bases respectively, with 14 bases between them. The CDR3 consists of 14 residues. CDR3 sequence: CASRKGGAHQPQHF. The CDR3 nucleotides are TGTGCCAGTAGGAAGGGAGGGGCTCATCAGCCCCAGCATTTT.

The V call is TRBV5-1, the J call TRBJ1-3; 8 bases match TRBD1. The V gene end was trimmed by 4 bases and the J gene end by 2 bases; junction bases not matched to a gene: 5. This CDR3 has 15 residues. Germline-derived CDR1 and CDR2 are SGHRS and YFSETQ. CDR3 DNA sequence: TGCGCCAGCAGCCCGCAGGGGGCTACTGGAAACACCATATATTTT. This translates into CASSPQGATGNTIYF.

The rearrangement joins TRBV27 to TRBJ2-2; D is unclear. The CDR3 has 11 residues. Germline V CDR1 and CDR2: MNHEY, SMNVEV (reference sequence). With 5 bases removed from V and 9 bases from J, the gap between germline ends came to 7 bases. The CDR3 spells CASSRGWELFF. Written as DNA, the CDR3 is TGTGCCAGCAGTAGAGGCTGGGAGCTGTTTTTT.

J is TRBJ1-2 and V is TRBV7-2; 9 nucleotides match TRBD1. Trimming at V came to 1 base and at J to 5 bases, leaving 8 bases not matched to a gene. CDR3 length: 16 residues. Germline-derived CDR1 and CDR2 are SGHTA and FQGNSA. The CDR3 is CASSLVSGQGIYGYTF. The CDR3 DNA sequence: TGTGCCAGCAGCTTAGTATCGGGACAGGGTATTTATGGCTACACCTTC.

DNA of the CDR3: TGTGCCAGCAGCTTATACCCCCTCCAGGGGGCGCATGTGAATGAGCAGTTCTTC. Translating gives CASSLYPLQGAHVNEQFF. J is TRBJ2-1 and V is TRBV7-3; 8 nucleotides agree with TRBD1. V dropped 2 bases and J dropped 7; count of bases not matched to a gene: 16. This CDR3 spans 18 amino acids. CDR1 and CDR2 (germline): SGHTA, FQGTGA. The variable domain in full, with the rest retrieved from reference TRBV7-3 and TRBJ2-1, is GAGVSQTPSNKVTEKGKYVELRCDPISGHTALYWYRQSLGQGPEFLIYFQGTGAADDSGLPNDRFFAVRPEGSVSTLKIQRTERGDSAVYLCASSLYPLQGAHVNEQFFGPGTRLTVL.

J is TRBJ2-1 and V is TRBV28; 9 nucleotides align to TRBD2. J gave up 8 bases and V 1 base, and 12 bases lay outside the gene matches. The CDR3 is 17 residues long. Per the germline V gene, CDR1 is MDHEN and CDR2 is SYDVKM. This CDR3 reads CASSLLGAGGPRDEQFF. CDR3 nucleotides: TGTGCCAGCAGTTTATTGGGGGCGGGAGGGCCGAGGGATGAGCAGTTCTTC.